The 18 T cell receptor beta chains reported below all come from one sample, sequenced in a study of vaccination effects on CD4 cells after COVID-19 (dated by TCRdb to 2022 to 2024). These receptors' targets are unknown. The ViraFEST assay stimulated PBMC with viral peptide pools and then used TCR sequencing to identify antigen-specific CD4+ T cell clonotypes by expansion. After 10 days of culture, CD4+ T cells were isolated with the EasySep CD4+ T cell isolation kit. Two doses of either the BNT162b2 or the mRNA-1273 mRNA SARS-CoV-2 vaccine were administered to participants. The protocol used for the library was the immunoSEQ multiplex PCR assay. TCRdb re-hosts the immuneACCESS table, in-frame sequences only. Its copies lack some clones; in the studies checked, an unresolved V gene accounts for under half of them, and the cause for the rest is not known. This sample is represented by 20,000 to 30,000 clones; under 80% of them were singletons. The ten biggest clones cover 23% of the sample.

Sequences were derived from CD4+ T cells from PBMCs cultured with HCoV-NL63 spike peptides, sampled after COVID-19 vaccination. The cell subset or site label on this specimen signifies: HCoV-NL63 spike overlapping peptide pool stimulation. The receptors derive from a human donor who received a COVID-19 vaccine.

The V and J genes are TRBV6-5 and TRBJ2-7; D gene uncertain. Trimming shortened V by 6 bases and J by 5 bases, and 17 bases separated the two germline ends. CDR1 and CDR2 from the germline V gene are MNHEY and SVGAGI. The CDR3 has 14 amino acids. CDR3 in DNA: TGTGCCAGCAGGCCTCTCACGGTCCCCCACGAGCAGTACTTC. Translating gives CASRPLTVPHEQYF.

The rearrangement joins TRBV11-2 to TRBJ1-1, with TRBD1 matching over 8 bases. The CDR3 consists of 15 residues. The J segment lost 6 bases and the V segment lost 0 bases, leaving 6 bases of the junction unmatched. Germline CDR1 SGHAT, CDR2 FQNNGV. The DNA of the CDR3 is TGTGCCAGCAGCTTAGAGGCAGGGGGCATGGCTGAAGCTTTCTTT. Protein product: CASSLEAGGMAEAFF.

This chain uses TRBV10-3 with TRBJ1-1; D not resolved. Germline CDR1 reads ENHRY; CDR2 reads SYGVKD. Trimming removed 2 bases at V and 0 bases at J, with 10 bases between. The CDR3 contains 15 residues. This CDR3 reads CAISEDTLMNTEAFF. The CDR3 region has the DNA TGTGCCATCAGTGAGGACACCCTCATGAACACTGAAGCTTTCTTT.

The count of this clone is one. The chain recombines TRBV10-3 with TRBJ1-4; 7 nucleotides agree with TRBD1. V lost 10 bases and J lost 3; bases outside the gene matches: 11. The CDR3 contains 15 residues. From germline, CDR1 is ENHRY and CDR2 SYGVKD. Here the CDR3 reads CATKPRGHPNEKLFF. The CDR3 DNA is TGTGCCACAAAACCGAGGGGGCATCCTAATGAAAAACTGTTTTTT.

This clone was counted between two and nine times. V is TRBV4-2 and J is TRBJ2-7; 7 bases align to TRBD2. This CDR3 has 14 residues. V gave up 0 bases and J gave up 2 bases; unmatched junction bases: 1. The germline CDR1 and CDR2 sequences are LGHNA and YNFKEQ. The CDR3 DNA reads TGTGCCAGCAGCCAAGATCTAGCGGCCTACGAGCAGTACTTC. Its protein is CASSQDLAAYEQYF.

The chain links TRBV3-1 (or the pseudogene TRBV3-2) to TRBJ1-6, with a weak D call TRBD1 (6 bases). CDR3 length: 14 amino acids. Between the trimmed V and J ends, which lost 5 bases and 4 bases, there was a span of 9 bases. The germline gives CDR1 LGHDT, CDR2 YNNKEL (reference sequence). CDR3 bases: TGTGCCAGCAGCGTCAGGGGTTATAATTCACCCCTCCACTTT. It encodes CASSVRGYNSPLHF.

The chain combines TRBV7-9 with TRBJ2-3; 7 bases agree with TRBD2. V gave up 0 bases and J gave up 4 bases; unmatched junction bases: 4. Germline V gene sequence: CDR1 SEHNR, CDR2 FQNEAQ (reference sequence). The CDR3 spans 15 residues. The DNA of the CDR3 is TGTGCCAGCAGCTTAGCGCGGGGGTTACCAGATACGCAGTATTTT. Residues: CASSLARGLPDTQYF.

The V call is TRBV30, the J call TRBJ1-6, with TRBD1 as a possible D gene (5 bases). The CDR3 has 15 residues. Looked up from germline, CDR1 is GTSNPN and CDR2 is SVGIG (reference sequence). The V gene lost 5 bases and the J gene lost 2 bases, with 13 bases spanning the gap. DNA for the CDR3: TGTGCCTGGGGTGGCAGGGTGGCCTATAATTCACCCCTCCACTTT. Translating gives CAWGGRVAYNSPLHF. Variable domain in full (rest from reference TRBV30 and TRBJ1-6): SQTIHQWPATLVQPVGSPLSLECTVEGTSNPNLYWYRQAAGRGLQLLFYSVGIGQISSEVPQNLSASRPQDRQFILSSKKLLLSDSGFYLCAWGGRVAYNSPLHFGNGTRLTVT.

The chain joins TRBV11-1 to TRBJ2-1, with D possibly being TRBD1 or TRBD2 (5 bases each). Germline V gives CDR1 SGHAT, CDR2 FQDESV (reference sequence). V gave up 7 bases and J gave up 6 bases, with 13 bases separating them. The CDR3 length is 13 residues. This chain's CDR3 is CASTSGRANEQFF. The CDR3 DNA reads as TGTGCCAGCACCTCGGGACGGGCCAATGAGCAGTTCTTC.

V gene TRBV29-1 combines with J gene TRBJ1-5; D is undetermined. CDR1 is SQVTM and CDR2 is ANQGSEA in the germline V gene. This CDR3 contains 13 residues. V lost 6 bases, J lost 0 bases, and 9 bases lay in between. This CDR3 reads CSVSQSSNQPQHF. The DNA for the CDR3 is TGCAGCGTGTCTCAGTCTAGCAATCAGCCCCAGCATTTT. Variable domain in full (rest from reference TRBV29-1 and TRBJ1-5): SAVISQKPSRDICQRGTSLTIQCQVDSQVTMMFWYRQQPGQSLTLIATANQGSEATYESGFVIDKFPISRPNLTFSTLTVSNMSPEDSSIYLCSVSQSSNQPQHFGDGTRLSIL.

The chain recombines TRBV7-9 with TRBJ2-6; no clear D gene. Trimming took 0 bases from V and 1 from J, leaving 7 bases between them. Per germline, CDR1 SEHNR and CDR2 FQNEAQ (reference sequence). The CDR3 covers 16 residues. CDR3 DNA sequence: TGTGCCAGCAGCTTAGCGAGCCAGTCTGGGGCCAACGTCCTGACTTTC. Residues: CASSLASQSGANVLTF.

This clone was seen only once. The V call is TRBV10-3, the J call TRBJ1-2; D uncertain. Germline-derived CDR1 and CDR2 are ENHRY and SYGVKD. Trimming removed 7 bases at V and 8 bases at J, with 17 bases between. The CDR3 is made up of 13 amino acids. The CDR3 DNA follows: TGTGCCATCACCGACCTACGGGGTGGCGGCTACACCTTC. Protein sequence: CAITDLRGGGYTF.

The chain joins TRBV2 to TRBJ1-1; a weak D match, TRBD1 (5 bases). CDR1 and CDR2 from the germline V gene are SNHLY and FYNNEI. The CDR3 is made up of 15 amino acids. V gave up 2 bases and J gave up 1 base, with 11 bases separating them. CDR3 sequence reads: CASSENDRGNTEAFF. The CDR3 region has the DNA TGTGCCAGCAGTGAAAACGATAGGGGGAACACTGAAGCTTTCTTT. The whole variable domain, filled in from reference TRBV2 and TRBJ1-1, reads EPEVTQTPSHQVTQMGQEVILRCVPISNHLYFYWYRQILGQKVEFLVSFYNNEISEKSEIFDDQFSVERPDGSNFTLKIRSTKLEDSAMYFCASSENDRGNTEAFFGQGTRLTVV.

A few counts support this clone. V gene TRBV20-1 combines with J gene TRBJ2-1; no clear D gene. CDR3 length: 10 amino acids. Germline V gene sequence: CDR1 DFQATT, CDR2 SNEGSKA (reference sequence). CDR3 in amino acids: CSQGVDEQFF. CDR3 DNA sequence: TGCAGCCAAGGAGTAGATGAGCAGTTCTTC.

CDR3 amino acids: CASSLGAGHSGNTIYF. The CDR3 DNA is TGTGCCAGCAGCCTGGGGGCAGGCCACTCTGGAAACACCATATATTTT. The rearrangement links TRBV5-6 to TRBJ1-3, with a possible D match to TRBD1 (6 bases). With 4 bases removed from V and 0 bases from J, the gap between germline ends came to 14 bases. The germline gives CDR1 SGHDT, CDR2 YYEEEE. This CDR3 contains 16 residues.

The J gene is TRBJ2-3, the V gene TRBV9; tentatively, D is TRBD2 (6 bases). The CDR3 is 17 amino acids. Trimming removed 0 bases at V and 0 bases at J, with 14 bases between. Germline V gene sequence: CDR1 SGDLS, CDR2 YYNGEE. The CDR3 reads CASSVALLAASTDTQYF. As DNA, the CDR3 is TGTGCCAGCAGCGTAGCCCTACTAGCTGCGAGCACAGATACGCAGTATTTT. Based on the CDR3 plus reference TRBV9 and TRBJ2-3, the full variable domain is DSGVTQTPKHLITATGQRVTLRCSPRSGDLSVYWYQQSLDQGLQFLIQYYNGEERAKGNILERFSAQQFPDLHSELNLSSLELGDSALYFCASSVALLAASTDTQYFGPGTRLTVL.

This clone appeared a single time. The genes are TRBV5-6 and TRBJ2-5; 7 bases fit TRBD2. This CDR3 contains 16 residues. The germline V gene has CDR1 SGHDT and CDR2 YYEEEE. The trim removed 4 bases at V and 9 bases at J, leaving 18 bases unmatched. The CDR3 DNA follows: TGTGCCAGCAGCCCAACTGGACTAGGGCGGAGTTCGGCCCAGTACTTC. It translates to CASSPTGLGRSSAQYF.

This clone has a handful of counts. The chain uses TRBV5-4 and TRBJ1-2, with 7 positions matching TRBD1. With V trimmed by 4 bases and J by 1 base, 13 bases remained unmatched. Germline V CDR1 and CDR2: SGHNT, YYREEE (reference sequence). CDR3 length: 17 amino acids. For the CDR3, the DNA is TGTGCCAGCAGCGGACAGGCGAGGATGGAGCTTAACTATGGCTACACCTTC. Its protein is CASSGQARMELNYGYTF.